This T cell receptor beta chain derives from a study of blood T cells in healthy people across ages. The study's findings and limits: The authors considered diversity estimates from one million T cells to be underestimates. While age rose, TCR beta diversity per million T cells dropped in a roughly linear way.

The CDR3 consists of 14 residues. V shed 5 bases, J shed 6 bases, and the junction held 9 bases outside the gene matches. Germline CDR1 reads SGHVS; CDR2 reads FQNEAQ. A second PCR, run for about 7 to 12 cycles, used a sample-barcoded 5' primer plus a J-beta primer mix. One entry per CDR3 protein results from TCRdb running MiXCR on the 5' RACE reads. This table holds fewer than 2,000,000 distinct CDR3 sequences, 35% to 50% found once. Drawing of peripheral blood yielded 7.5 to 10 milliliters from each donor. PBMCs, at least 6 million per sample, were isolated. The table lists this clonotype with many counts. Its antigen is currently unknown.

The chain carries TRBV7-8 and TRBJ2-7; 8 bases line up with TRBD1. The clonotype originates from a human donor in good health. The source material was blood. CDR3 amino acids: CASSPQGASGEQYF. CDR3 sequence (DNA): TGTGCCAGCAGCCCGCAGGGGGCATCTGGCGAGCAGTACTTC.